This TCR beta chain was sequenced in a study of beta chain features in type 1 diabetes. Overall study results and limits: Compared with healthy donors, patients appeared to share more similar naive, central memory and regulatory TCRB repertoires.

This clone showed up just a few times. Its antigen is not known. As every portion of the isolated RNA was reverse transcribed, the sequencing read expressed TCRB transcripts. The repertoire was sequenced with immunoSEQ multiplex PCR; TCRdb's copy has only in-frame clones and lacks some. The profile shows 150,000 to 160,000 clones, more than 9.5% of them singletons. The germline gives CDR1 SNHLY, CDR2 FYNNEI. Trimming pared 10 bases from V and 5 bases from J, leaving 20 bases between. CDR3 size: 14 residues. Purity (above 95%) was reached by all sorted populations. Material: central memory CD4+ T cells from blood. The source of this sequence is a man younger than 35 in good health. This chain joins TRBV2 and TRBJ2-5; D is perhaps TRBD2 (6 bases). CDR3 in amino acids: CATSDSGVTETQYF. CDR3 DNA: TGTGCCACCTCGGACTCGGGGGTAACGGAGACCCAGTACTTC.